These 10 T cell receptor beta chains were all obtained from the same sample, sequenced in a study of cytomegalovirus exposure and HLA in healthy donors. The PCR was carried out with 60 Vbeta primers and 13 Jbeta primers. The table came from immunoSEQ multiplex PCR; TCRdb's copy has only in-frame clones and leaves some out. The sample includes 150,000 or so clones, roughly three quarters of them seen just once. The sequenced sample consisted of PBMCs. These receptors all stem from a man between 25 and 39 years old in good health and CMV-seropositive.

The rearrangement uses TRBV7-2 and TRBJ2-7; 11 bases map to TRBD2. Germline V CDR1 and CDR2: SGHTA, FQGNSA. With V trimmed by 1 base and J by 6 bases, 2 bases remained unmatched. The CDR3 has 14 amino acids. CDR3 protein: CASSLGTSGREQYF. As DNA, the CDR3 is TGTGCCAGCAGCTTAGGGACTAGCGGGCGCGAGCAGTACTTC.

The V call is TRBV5-1, the J call TRBJ1-3; the D gene is possibly TRBD1 (6 bases). The length of the CDR3 is 16 residues. CDR1 and CDR2 from the germline V gene are SGHRS and YFSETQ. V dropped 4 bases and J dropped 0 bases, with 14 bases sitting between them. CDR3 region: CASSPGTSSSGNTIYF. CDR3 bases: TGCGCCAGCAGCCCCGGGACATCGAGCTCTGGAAACACCATATATTTT. Supplemented by reference TRBV5-1 and TRBJ1-3, the full variable domain reads KAGVTQTPRYLIKTRGQQVTLSCSPISGHRSVSWYQQTPGQGLQFLFEYFSETQRNKGNFPGRFSGRQFSNSRSEMNVSTLELGDSALYLCASSPGTSSSGNTIYFGEGSWLTVV.

In the case of this clone: Other DNA sequences in the same sample also yield this CDR3. The chain couples TRBV5-1 to TRBJ2-1; possible D gene TRBD2, 5 bases. This CDR3 contains 13 residues. V lost 4 bases and J lost 5, with 10 bases in between. Germline assignment: CDR1 SGHRS and CDR2 YFSETQ. The DNA of the CDR3 is TGCGCCAGCAGCCTAGACTATAACAATGAGCAGTTCTTC. It is translated as CASSLDYNNEQFF.

V and J are TRBV27 and TRBJ2-1; the match to TRBD1 covers 12 bases. V lost 1 base to trimming and J lost 8 bases; unmatched junction nucleotides: 6. This CDR3 has 16 residues. CDR1 is MNHEY, CDR2 SMNVEV, per germline (reference sequence). The CDR3 protein is CASSLFRDRGQDEQFF. CDR3 in DNA: TGTGCCAGCAGTTTATTTCGGGACAGGGGGCAAGATGAGCAGTTCTTC.

The chain's CDR3 is CASSWVSGQGDPNYGYTF. CDR3 in DNA: TGTGCCAGCAGCTGGGTTTCCGGACAGGGAGATCCTAACTATGGCTACACCTTC. This chain links TRBV28 with TRBJ1-2; 8 bases map to TRBD1. CDR3 size: 18 residues. With V trimmed by 6 bases and J by 0 bases, 15 bases remained unmatched. The germline V gene encodes CDR1 MDHEN and CDR2 SYDVKM.

The CDR3 here is CASSIDRGSYNEQFF. The CDR3 DNA follows: TGTGCCAGTAGTATCGACAGGGGAAGTTACAATGAGCAGTTCTTC. This chain connects TRBV19 to TRBJ2-1, with 8 nucleotides matching TRBD1. This CDR3 contains 15 residues. V trimming: 3 bases; J trimming: 4 bases; junction bases outside the gene matches: 5. Germline V gives CDR1 LNHDA, CDR2 SQIVND (reference sequence).

The J gene is TRBJ2-3, the V gene TRBV28, with D possibly matching TRBD1 (5 bases). The germline V gene encodes CDR1 MDHEN and CDR2 SYDVKM. V lost 5 bases to trimming and J lost 4 bases, with 16 bases between them. This CDR3 is 15 amino acids long. The CDR3 loop is CASSDRRRRSDTQYF. CDR3 nucleotide sequence: TGTGCCAGCAGTGACAGACGTAGAAGGTCAGATACGCAGTATTTT.

The J gene is TRBJ2-1, the V gene TRBV7-2, with a weak D call TRBD2 (6 bases). The CDR3 sequence is 13 residues long. Deletions cut 4 bases from V and 6 bases from J, with 10 bases between. From germline, CDR1 is SGHTA and CDR2 FQGNSA. The CDR3 DNA reads TGTGCCAGCAGCTACGGGGGAGGCAATGAGCAGTTCTTC. Its translation: CASSYGGGNEQFF.

This chain joins TRBV15 and TRBJ2-2; 11 bases map to TRBD1. This CDR3 comprises 17 residues. Looked up from germline, CDR1 is LNHNV and CDR2 is YYDKDF (reference sequence). V dropped 4 bases and J dropped 5; count of bases not matched to a gene: 9. In nucleotides, the CDR3 is TGTGCCACCAGCAAACCCTTGGGGACAGGGGGTACCGGGGAGCTGTTTTTT. This encodes CATSKPLGTGGTGELFF.

V is TRBV28 and J is TRBJ2-1; 10 nucleotides line up with TRBD1. Germline V gene lookup returns CDR1 MDHEN and CDR2 SYDVKM. Germline trimming cut 3 bases from V and 6 bases from J; bases unmatched to any gene: 11. The CDR3 spans 17 residues. In DNA form, the CDR3 reads TGTGCCAGCAGTTTGAGTTACGGACAGGGGGTCCGCAATGAGCAGTTCTTC. Its protein is CASSLSYGQGVRNEQFF.